This T cell receptor (beta chain) was captured by sequencing in a study of response to subunit inactivated influenza vaccine. This clonotype was counted ten times or more. CDR3 length: 14 residues. Germline V gene lookup returns CDR1 SGHRS and CDR2 YFSETQ. Trimming took off 4 bases at V and 6 bases at J, with 16 bases between the two ends. MiXCR, applied by TCRdb to the RT-PCR reads, yields one record per CDR3 protein. Of 500,000 to 600,000 distinct CDR3 sequences listed, around 13% are singletons. The rearrangement links TRBV5-1 to TRBJ1-2; a weak D match, TRBD1 (6 bases). This clonotype was sampled from a middle-aged man who received an inactivated influenza vaccine. The sequencing here drew on PBMCs from blood, taken more than 35 days after vaccination. The DNA for the CDR3 is TGCGCCAGCAGCAGAGTGGGGGCTTTGAATGGCTACACCTTC. It encodes CASSRVGALNGYTF.